One sample yielded the 5 T cell receptor beta chains listed below, sequenced in a study of technical replicates of blood from a handful of donors (TCRdb year 2017). Libraries were built with the immunoSEQ multiplex PCR assay. Entries here come from immuneACCESS through TCRdb and include only in-frame sequences with V and J called. Some clones fail to appear in such tables; in the studies checked, an unresolved V gene covers under half of the shortfall, and the cause of the remainder is unknown. The sample table contains 84,000 or so clones; only one count was recorded for just under 95% of them. About 0.26% of the sample belongs to the ten largest clones. The specimen sequenced was T cells isolated from PBMCs. The receptors originated from a human donor in good health.

CDR3 sequence (DNA): TGCGCCAGCAGCTTGATACCGACTTCGGGGAACACTGAAGCTTTCTTT. Its protein product is CASSLIPTSGNTEAFF. This chain connects TRBV5-1 to TRBJ1-1; D unresolved. Germline-derived CDR1 and CDR2 are SGHRS and YFSETQ. The CDR3 runs to 16 residues. V lost 1 base to trimming and J lost 1 base, with 14 bases between them.

V and J are TRBV6-1 and TRBJ2-7, with D maybe TRBD1 (6 bases). The germline V and J ends were trimmed by 4 bases and 3 bases, with 16 bases remaining between them. Germline values: CDR1 MNHNS, CDR2 SASEGT. The CDR3 totals 15 residues. The DNA for the CDR3 is TGTGCCAGCAGTGCAATGACAGGCCCCAACTACGAGCAGTACTTC. It codes for CASSAMTGPNYEQYF.

CDR3 coding DNA: TGTGCCAGCAGCCCACCCCACGACCAGGACAGGCTAAACTACGAGCAGTACTTC. This translates into CASSPPHDQDRLNYEQYF. The V and J genes are TRBV7-9 and TRBJ2-7; the match to TRBD1 covers 7 bases. This CDR3 has 18 amino acids. Germline V gives CDR1 SEHNR, CDR2 FQNEAQ (reference sequence). J lost 3 bases, V lost 5 bases, and 19 bases had no gene match.

The chain has TRBV10-3 and TRBJ2-3, with 9 positions matching TRBD2. The J segment lost 3 bases and the V segment lost 2 bases, leaving 9 bases of the junction unmatched. The CDR3 extends over 17 amino acids. Germline V gives CDR1 ENHRY, CDR2 SYGVKD. The CDR3 reads CAISESSGGLLTDTQYF. For the CDR3, the DNA is TGTGCCATCAGTGAGAGTAGCGGGGGACTCCTTACAGATACGCAGTATTTT.

This clone was detected only once. The J gene is TRBJ1-1, the V gene TRBV19; D gene uncertain. V shed 7 bases and J shed 1 base, with 10 bases lying between them. Germline CDR1 reads LNHDA; CDR2 reads SQIVND (reference sequence). The CDR3 has 13 residues. The DNA of the CDR3 is TGTGCCAGTACGATGAGGCGGAACACTGAAGCTTTCTTT. Its protein product is CASTMRRNTEAFF.